The rows below give T cell receptor beta chains drawn from one sample of a study of regulatory T cells in long-lasting Graves disease. TCRdb recomputed calls from the multiplex PCR reads with MiXCR, one row per CDR3 protein. The sample has 400,000 to 550,000 distinct CDR3 sequences; over 15% are singletons. This same sample was also part of a study on T cells in Graves' hyperthyroidism and ophthalmopathy.

This material consisted of peripheral blood mononuclear cells (PBMCs), taken at new diagnosis, from a patient treated with antithyroid drugs. The origin of the receptors is a woman between 18 and 29 years old with Graves disease. Both conserved end residues are part of each CDR3. The order of the fields is D gene, clone size, V gene, J gene, CDR3 DNA, CDR3 protein. A D gene is named only where the DNA matches it firmly. Only part of the rows carry a size: once, few, many, or a class if the clone is expanded.

-	many	TRBV7-3	TRBJ2-5	TGTGCCAGGGAAACGGGACCCCGAAGGTTCCACTTCCAAGAGACCCAGTACTTC	CARETGPRRFHFQETQYF
-	few	TRBV29-1	TRBJ2-7	TGCAGCGTTGAATCGGGATCAGACTACGAGCAGTACTTC	CSVESGSDYEQYF
-	many	TRBV5-5	TRBJ1-1	TGTGCCAGCAGCCGACCAGGGACGAACACTGAAGCTTTCTTT	CASSRPGTNTEAFF
TRBD1	few	TRBV29-1	TRBJ1-1	TGCAGCGCAGGAGACAGGGGTGGGACTGAAGCTTTCTTT	CSAGDRGGTEAFF
TRBD2	-	TRBV20-1	TRBJ2-2	TGCAGTGCTAAAGCGGGATGGGGGAGCACCGGGGAGCTGTTTTTT	CSAKAGWGSTGELFF
TRBD1	-	TRBV20-1	TRBJ2-7	TGCAGTGCTAGAGACCCGGGACAGGGTGTCTACGAGCAGTACTTC	CSARDPGQGVYEQYF
TRBD2	many	TRBV7-2	TRBJ2-1	TGTGCCAGCAGCTCCGCCCGGACTAGCGGGAGGGCCGGGAATGAGCAGTTCTTC	CASSSARTSGRAGNEQFF
-	few	TRBV7-2	TRBJ1-1	TGTGCCAGCAGCTTAATTTCTGCGGTAGCTGAAGCTTTCTTT	CASSLISAVAEAFF
-	many	TRBV20-1	TRBJ2-3	TGCAGTGCTAGAAGCGGTTCAGATACGCAGTATTTT	CSARSGSDTQYF
-	many	TRBV28	TRBJ1-1	TGTGCCAGCAGTTTGTCCTCCACTGAAGCTTTCTTT	CASSLSSTEAFF
-	few	TRBV7-3	TRBJ2-1	TGTGCCAGCAGCTTACAGGGGCAGGGGCTGGACAATGAGCAGTTCTTC	CASSLQGQGLDNEQFF
TRBD1	many	TRBV7-2	TRBJ2-3	TGTGCCAGCAGGGAACAGGGGACCATCACAGATACGCAGTATTTT	CASREQGTITDTQYF
-	many	TRBV2	TRBJ2-1	TGTGCCAGCAGGGCCTCTCGGGGAAATGAGCAGTTCTTC	CASRASRGNEQFF
TRBD1	-	TRBV5-1	TRBJ1-1	TGCGCCAGCAGCGGCCGGGACAGGGGGCGCCACACTGAAGCTTTCTTT	CASSGRDRGRHTEAFF
TRBD2	-	TRBV20-1	TRBJ2-1	TGCAGTGCTAGAGAGGGTAGCGGGGCTTACAATGAGCAGTTCTTC	CSAREGSGAYNEQFF
-	-	TRBV28	TRBJ2-2	TGTGCCAGCAGCAGTTCTCCCGGGGAGCTGTTTTTT	CASSSSPGELFF
-	few	TRBV12-5	TRBJ2-3	TGTGCTAGTGGTGTGGGTCTTGGGGTAGATACGCAGTATTTT	CASGVGLGVDTQYF
-	-	TRBV28	TRBJ2-7	TGTGCCAGCACCCTAAACGGAGACGAGCAGTACTTC	CASTLNGDEQYF
-	many	TRBV7-9	TRBJ1-3	TGTGCCAGCAGCCTAGGGACCGAAGGAAACACCATATATTTT	CASSLGTEGNTIYF
-	many	TRBV27	TRBJ2-5	TGTGCCAGCAGTTTGGCGGAGGAAGAGACCCAGTACTTC	CASSLAEEETQYF
TRBD1	few	TRBV7-8	TRBJ1-4	TGTGCCAGCAGCTTAGATACAGGGGGCAGGGGTGAAAAACTGTTTTTT	CASSLDTGGRGEKLFF
-	-	TRBV7-8	TRBJ1-3	TGTGCCAGCAGCTTAGCCGGACCTTTTCCGACAGCTGGAAACACCATATATTTT	CASSLAGPFPTAGNTIYF
TRBD1	many	TRBV12-3/TRBV12-4	TRBJ2-7	TGTGCCAGCGCTCGAGGACAGGATCTTTGGGAGCAGTACTTC	CASARGQDLWEQYF
-	many	TRBV10-3	TRBJ2-7	TGTGCCATCAGTCCCCGGGGAGATCAAAGTCACGAGCAGTACTTC	CAISPRGDQSHEQYF